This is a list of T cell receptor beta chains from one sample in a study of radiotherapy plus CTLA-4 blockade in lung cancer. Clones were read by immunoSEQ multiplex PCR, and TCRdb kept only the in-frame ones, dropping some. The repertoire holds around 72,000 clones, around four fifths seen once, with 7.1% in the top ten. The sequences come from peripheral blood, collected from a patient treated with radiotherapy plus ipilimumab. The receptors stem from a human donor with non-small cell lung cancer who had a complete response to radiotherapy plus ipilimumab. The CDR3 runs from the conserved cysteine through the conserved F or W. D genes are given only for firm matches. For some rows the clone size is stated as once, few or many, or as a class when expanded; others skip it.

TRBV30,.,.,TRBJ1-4,CAWSVSVGNEKLFF,TGTGCCTGGAGTGTCTCGGTCGGTAATGAAAAACTGTTTTTT
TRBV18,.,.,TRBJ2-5,CASSLGHRETQYF,TGTGCCAGCTCACTGGGACATAGAGAGACCCAGTACTTC
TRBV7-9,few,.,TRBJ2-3,CASSLGAGDTQYF,TGTGCCAGCAGCTTGGGGGCGGGAGATACGCAGTATTTT
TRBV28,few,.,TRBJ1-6,CASSSPGVAPLHF,TGTGCCAGCAGTTCCCCGGGGGTTGCACCCCTCCACTTT
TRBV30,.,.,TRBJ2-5,CAWSVGIWLGEKETQYF,TGTGCCTGGAGTGTCGGTATTTGGTTAGGGGAGAAAGAGACCCAGTACTTC
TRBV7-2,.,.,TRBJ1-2,CASSPRGVYGYTF,TGTGCCAGCAGCCCAAGGGGCGTCTATGGCTACACCTTC
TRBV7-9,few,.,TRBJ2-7,CASSGSWRVAYEQYF,TGTGCCAGCAGCGGGTCCTGGAGGGTGGCCTACGAGCAGTACTTC
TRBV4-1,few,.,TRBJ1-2,CASSAGAQVYGYTF,TGCGCCAGCAGTGCCGGGGCCCAGGTCTATGGCTACACCTTC
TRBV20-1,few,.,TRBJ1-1,CSARDARAAFF,TGCAGTGCTAGAGATGCCCGGGCAGCTTTCTTT
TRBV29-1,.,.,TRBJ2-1,CSVVEARFGEQFF,TGCAGCGTTGTGGAGGCGCGCTTTGGTGAGCAGTTCTTC
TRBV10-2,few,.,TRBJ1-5,CASQGQHNQPQHF,TGCGCCAGCCAGGGACAACACAATCAGCCCCAGCATTTT
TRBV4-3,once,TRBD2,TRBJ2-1,CASSLSAGGPIDEQFF,TGCGCCAGCAGCCTTTCGGCGGGAGGGCCAATCGATGAGCAGTTCTTC
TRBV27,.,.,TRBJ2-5,CASSSAGVGEETQYF,TGTGCCAGCAGTTCGGCCGGGGTAGGGGAAGAGACCCAGTACTTC
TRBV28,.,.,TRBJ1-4,CASSTSQDANEKLFF,TGTGCCAGCAGCACGAGTCAGGATGCTAATGAAAAACTGTTTTTT
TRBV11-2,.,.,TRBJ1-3,CASSRGRNSGNTIYF,TGTGCCAGCAGCCGGGGACGGAACTCTGGAAACACCATATATTTT
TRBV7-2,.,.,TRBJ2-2,CASSLERDTGELFF,TGTGCCAGCAGCTTAGAAAGGGACACCGGGGAGCTGTTTTTT
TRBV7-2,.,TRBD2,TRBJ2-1,CASSPFEGGRAQYNEQFF,TGTGCCAGCAGCCCCTTCGAGGGCGGGAGGGCTCAGTACAATGAGCAGTTCTTC
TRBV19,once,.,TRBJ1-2,CASSTDTLYGYTF,TGTGCCAGTAGCACGGACACCCTCTATGGCTACACCTTC
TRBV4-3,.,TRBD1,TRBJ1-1,CASSRGQGEGTEAFF,TGCGCCAGCAGCCGAGGACAGGGAGAAGGCACTGAAGCTTTCTTT